These 27 T cell receptor beta chains were all obtained from the same sample, sequenced in a study of blood T cell repertoires in COVID-19. TCRdb's copy holds only in-frame clones and misses some; the assay was immunoSEQ multiplex PCR. This table holds about 190,000 clones, around 85% found once. The sequenced material came from peripheral blood. The receptors derive from a man younger than 45 with acute or convalescent COVID-19.

This clone was found once. The chain links TRBV28 to TRBJ1-2; 10 nucleotides agree with TRBD1. The CDR3 has 14 residues. Germline-derived CDR1 and CDR2 are MDHEN and SYDVKM. Losses at the gene ends were 4 bases for V and 4 bases for J; bases not matched to a gene: 3. Here the CDR3 DNA reads TGTGCCAGCAGTTGGACAGGGGGAGGCTATGGCTACACCTTC. This translates into CASSWTGGGYGYTF.

The V and J genes are TRBV7-9 and TRBJ2-1; 12 bases align to TRBD2. Losses at the gene ends were 5 bases for V and 7 bases for J; bases not matched to a gene: 6. CDR1 and CDR2 (germline): SEHNR, FQNEAQ (reference sequence). The CDR3 contains 15 residues. DNA of the CDR3: TGTGCCAGCAGCGCTGGACTAGCGGGAAATAATGAGCAGTTCTTC. As protein: CASSAGLAGNNEQFF.

The CDR3 protein is CASSPTGVDTQYF. The CDR3 DNA follows: TGTGCCAGTAGCCCAACAGGGGTAGATACGCAGTATTTT. The V call is TRBV19, the J call TRBJ2-3; 7 bases agree with TRBD1. The V gene end was trimmed by 6 bases and the J gene end by 5 bases; junction bases not matched to a gene: 5. This CDR3 is 13 amino acids long. Per germline, CDR1 LNHDA and CDR2 SQIVND (reference sequence).

The genes are TRBV19 and TRBJ1-2; D gene ambiguous. The ends were cut back, 4 bases at V and 4 bases at J, with 7 bases in the middle. From germline, CDR1 is LNHDA and CDR2 SQIVND (reference sequence). The CDR3 loop spans 12 amino acids. The CDR3 region is CASSTDFYGYTF. The CDR3 DNA follows: TGTGCCAGTAGTACAGACTTCTATGGCTACACCTTC.

This sequence joins TRBV19 and TRBJ1-5; tentative D call: TRBD1 (6 bases). The germline CDR1 and CDR2 sequences are LNHDA and SQIVND (reference sequence). This CDR3 has 15 residues. Deletions cut 6 bases from V and 1 base from J, with 13 bases between. Written as DNA, the CDR3 is TGTGCCAGTAGCGTATTCAGGGGAAGCAATCAGCCCCAGCATTTT. This encodes CASSVFRGSNQPQHF.

The chain joins TRBV2 to TRBJ2-1; 9 bases match TRBD1. V lost 3 bases and J lost 5; bases outside the gene matches: 5. Germline CDR1 is SNHLY and CDR2 is FYNNEI. The length of the CDR3 is 15 residues. CDR3 bases: TGTGCCAGCAGTGACTTGAGACAGGGGGACAATGAGCAGTTCTTC. It encodes CASSDLRQGDNEQFF.

The chain recombines TRBV19 with TRBJ1-5; D uncertain. The CDR3 is made up of 13 amino acids. Trimming pared 7 bases from V and 6 bases from J, leaving 13 bases between. Germline assignment: CDR1 LNHDA and CDR2 SQIVND (reference sequence). CDR3 DNA: TGTGCCAGTAACTCCCTAGCGAGTCAGCCCCAGCATTTT. Translating it yields CASNSLASQPQHF.

The V call is TRBV28, the J call TRBJ1-2; 7 positions agree with TRBD1. J gave up 0 bases and V 6 bases, and 4 bases lay outside the gene matches. This CDR3 spans 14 amino acids. Germline V gene lookup returns CDR1 MDHEN and CDR2 SYDVKM. This CDR3 reads CASRSDRANYGYTF. The CDR3 DNA follows: TGTGCCAGCAGATCAGACAGGGCTAACTATGGCTACACCTTC.

The gene calls are TRBV2 and TRBJ1-4; D is ambiguous. The CDR3 has 13 amino acids. Trimming took 7 bases from V and 3 from J, leaving 9 bases between them. The germline V gene has CDR1 SNHLY and CDR2 FYNNEI. CDR3 residues: CASTTNSNEKLFF. CDR3 DNA sequence: TGTGCCAGCACCACAAATTCTAATGAAAAACTGTTTTTT. The full variable domain, in which reference TRBV2 and TRBJ1-4 provide the parts outside the CDR3, is EPEVTQTPSHQVTQMGQEVILRCVPISNHLYFYWYRQILGQKVEFLVSFYNNEISEKSEIFDDQFSVERPDGSNFTLKIRSTKLEDSAMYFCASTTNSNEKLFFGSGTQLSVL.

The rearrangement links TRBV19 to TRBJ2-3, with a possible D match to TRBD1 (5 bases). The germline V gene has CDR1 LNHDA and CDR2 SQIVND (reference sequence). The V end was cut by 4 bases, the J end by 0 bases, with 14 bases between. The CDR3 has 16 residues. Here the CDR3 DNA reads TGTGCCAGTAGTAGAAGACAGACTGCTAGCACAGATACGCAGTATTTT. This encodes CASSRRQTASTDTQYF.

This rearrangement joins TRBV7-8 to TRBJ2-2; possible D gene TRBD2, 6 bases. Trimming removed 2 bases from V and 5 bases from J, with 15 bases in between. The V gene's germline CDR1 is SGHVS and CDR2 FQNEAQ. The length of the CDR3 is 16 residues. The CDR3 loop is CASSLPETGLTGELFF. The DNA for the CDR3 is TGTGCCAGCAGCTTACCGGAGACTGGACTAACCGGGGAGCTGTTTTTT.

The chain uses TRBV5-1 and TRBJ2-5, with 12 nucleotides matching TRBD2. Germline lookup yields CDR1 SGHRS and CDR2 YFSETQ. The length of the CDR3 is 16 residues. V shed 1 base and J 5 bases; nucleotides not matched to a gene: 6. CDR3 DNA: TGCGCCAGCAGCTTGACTAGCGGGGGGAGGACGGAGACCCAGTACTTC. This translates into CASSLTSGGRTETQYF.

This chain links TRBV6-6 with TRBJ1-3; D not certain. Germline CDR1 MNHNY, CDR2 SVGAGI (reference sequence). Deletions cut 6 bases from V and 2 bases from J, with 11 bases between. This CDR3 spans 14 amino acids. CDR3 loop: CASRSDLAGNTIYF. The CDR3, as DNA: TGTGCCAGCAGATCGGATCTAGCTGGAAACACCATATATTTT.

The rearrangement joins TRBV7-3 to TRBJ2-3; D is perhaps TRBD2 (6 bases). Per the germline V gene, CDR1 is SGHTA and CDR2 is FQGTGA. V was clipped by 4 bases and J by 2 bases, with 19 bases between them. This CDR3 is 17 amino acids long. CDR3 in DNA: TGTGCCAGCAGCTCCGATATTGGGGGGTATAACACAGATACGCAGTATTTT. Its translation: CASSSDIGGYNTDTQYF.

This clone was seen more than once but under ten times. The chain is built from TRBV28 and TRBJ1-6; D perhaps matches TRBD1 (5 bases). The CDR3 consists of 15 residues. Germline V lookup: CDR1 MDHEN, CDR2 SYDVKM. The V end lost 2 bases, the J end lost 11 bases, and 16 bases lay between the germline ends. CDR3 sequence (DNA): TGTGCCAGCAGTTTAGTGGGGGGAGGTGATACACCCCTCCACTTT. It yields the protein CASSLVGGGDTPLHF.

The gene calls are TRBV29-1 and TRBJ1-2; TRBD1 agrees at 10 bases. CDR1 is SQVTM and CDR2 is ANQGSEA in the germline V gene. The CDR3 totals 14 residues. With 5 bases clipped from V and 1 base from J, the junction kept 4 bases outside the gene matches. The CDR3 coding sequence is TGCAGCGTTCTTCGGGACAGGGGTAACTATGGCTACACCTTC. This encodes CSVLRDRGNYGYTF.

The chain is built from TRBV21-1 and TRBJ2-3; the DNA was not used to check the table's D call, TRBD2. TRBV21-1 is termed a pseudogene. The CDR3 totals 15 residues. The CDR3 DNA reads as TGTGCCAGCAGCAAAGGAGGGCTTCTCACAGATACGCAGTATTTT. Amino acids: CASSKGGLLTDTQYF.

This rearrangement joins TRBV2 to TRBJ2-7; 9 nucleotides match TRBD2. The CDR3 totals 13 residues. J gave up 2 bases and V 8 bases, and 4 bases lay outside the gene matches. Germline assignment: CDR1 SNHLY and CDR2 FYNNEI. CDR3 nucleotides: TGTGCCAGCCGACTAGCGGAACCCTACGAGCAGTACTTC. The encoded protein is CASRLAEPYEQYF.

This CDR3 is CASADRGLLNYGYTF. DNA of the CDR3: TGTGCCAGCGCGGACAGGGGGCTCCTTAACTATGGCTACACCTTC. The V and J genes are TRBV27 and TRBJ1-2, with 11 bases lining up with TRBD1. Looked up from germline, CDR1 is MNHEY and CDR2 is SMNVEV (reference sequence). J lost 1 base, V lost 8 bases, and 6 bases had no gene match. CDR3 length: 15 residues.

The chain joins TRBV27 to TRBJ1-3, with D unclear. With 2 bases removed from V and 2 bases from J, the gap between germline ends came to 7 bases. There are 14 residues in the CDR3. Germline V CDR1 and CDR2: MNHEY, SMNVEV (reference sequence). The CDR3 DNA reads as TGTGCCAGCAGTTTACACGGTCCTGGAAACACCATATATTTT. Residues: CASSLHGPGNTIYF.

The chain combines TRBV5-1 with TRBJ1-1, with 11 positions matching TRBD1. The V gene's germline CDR1 is SGHRS and CDR2 YFSETQ. CDR3 size: 13 residues. V was clipped by 4 bases and J by 10 bases; unmatched bases: 6. CDR3 sequence (DNA): TGCGCCAGCAGCGCCGGGACAGGGGGTGTAGCTTTCTTT. Translation gives CASSAGTGGVAFF.

The chain joins TRBV11-2 to TRBJ1-4; D is possibly TRBD1 (6 bases). In germline, CDR1 is SGHAT, CDR2 FQNNGV. The CDR3 loop spans 14 amino acids. Deletions cut 6 bases from V and 7 bases from J, with 15 bases between. The CDR3 DNA sequence: TGTGCCAGCAGTTCCCAGGGGCAGGGTGAAAAACTGTTTTTT. This sequence encodes CASSSQGQGEKLFF.

V gene TRBV19 combines with J gene TRBJ1-2; 10 bases fit TRBD1. Germline loops: CDR1 LNHDA, CDR2 SQIVND (reference sequence). V gave up 9 bases and J gave up 5 bases; unmatched junction bases: 12. This CDR3 is built from 15 residues. DNA of the CDR3: TGTGCCAGCAAACAGGGGGGACAGGGGATTTATGGCTACACCTTC. Protein: CASKQGGQGIYGYTF.

On this clone: A junction end diverges from the germline sequence, so it may reflect a read error. This rearrangement joins TRBV25-1 to TRBJ2-1, with 11 bases aligning to TRBD2. Germline CDR1 and CDR2: MGHDK and SYGVNS. The CDR3 runs to 16 residues. CDR3: CASTEVSGRGTNEQFF. Here the CDR3 DNA reads TGTGCCAGCACTGAAGTTAGCGGGAGGGGGACCAATGAGCAGTTCTTC.

V and J are TRBV3-1 (or the pseudogene TRBV3-2) and TRBJ2-1; TRBD2 aligns across 10 bases. J gave up 8 bases and V 6 bases, and 10 bases lay outside the gene matches. This CDR3 has 15 amino acids. Germline CDR1 is LGHDT and CDR2 is YNNKEL (reference sequence). The CDR3 spells CASRASGSRGDEQFF. Here the CDR3 DNA reads TGTGCCAGCAGAGCTAGCGGGAGCCGCGGGGATGAGCAGTTCTTC.

The chain employs TRBV7-9 and TRBJ2-7; D unresolved. In germline, CDR1 is SEHNR, CDR2 FQNEAQ (reference sequence). V lost 1 base to trimming and J lost 6 bases, with 7 bases between them. The CDR3 is 12 residues long. CDR3 region: CASSLGATEQYF. The CDR3 DNA reads as TGTGCCAGCAGCTTAGGGGCGACCGAGCAGTACTTC.

This chain links TRBV19 with TRBJ1-1, with D maybe TRBD1 (5 bases). CDR3 length: 14 residues. The V end was cut by 7 bases, the J end by 4 bases, with 16 bases between. CDR1 and CDR2 (germline): LNHDA, SQIVND (reference sequence). The CDR3 here is CASTVGGSGTEAFF. As DNA, the CDR3 is TGTGCCAGTACCGTTGGGGGGTCCGGCACTGAAGCTTTCTTT.